Here is one T cell receptor beta chain with its context. CDR1 and CDR2 (germline): LNHDA, SQIVND (reference sequence). The CDR3 is 15 amino acids. With 3 bases removed from V and 0 bases from J, the gap between germline ends came to 11 bases. This sample stems from a study of pediatric ulcerative colitis. Data came from immunoSEQ multiplex PCR; TCRdb stores just in-frame clones and leaves some out. The data show roughly 14,000 clones, with 70% to 90% seen just once and 0.95% to 1% held by the top ten. This chain uses TRBV19 with TRBJ1-1; D not resolved. The TCR comes from a boy younger than 18 with moderate ulcerative colitis. Sequencing used blood. The CDR3 region is CASSMGLDVNTEAFF. CDR3 coding DNA: TGTGCCAGTAGTATGGGTTTGGACGTGAACACTGAAGCTTTCTTT. Full variable domain (remainder filled in from reference TRBV19 and TRBJ1-1): DGGITQSPKYLFRKEGQNVTLSCEQNLNHDAMYWYRQDPGQGLRLIYYSQIVNDFQKGDIAEGYSVSREKKESFPLTVTSAQKNPTAFYLCASSMGLDVNTEAFFGQGTRLTVV.